A selection of T cell receptor beta chains follows, all from one sample in a study of shared clonotypes between healthy human individuals. Generated by immunoSEQ multiplex PCR, the TCRdb table keeps only in-frame clones and is missing some. Of about 460,000 clones in the sample, around 77% were seen once. The sample was PBMCs. The source of these receptors is a middle-aged woman in good health. Some clones in this sample may be carry-over from other donors' samples. CDR3s include the opening cysteine and the closing phenylalanine or tryptophan. The order of the fields is clone size, D gene, V gene, CDR3 length, J gene, CDR3 DNA, CDR3 protein. D genes are given only for firm matches. Some rows mark clone size as missing; the rest say once, few, many or name a class of expanded clone.

>-|-|TRBV5-1|16|TRBJ2-2
TGCGCCAGCAGGGACGGACAAGCCGCGAACACCGGGGAGCTGTTTTTT
CASRDGQAANTGELFF
>-|-|TRBV13|12|TRBJ1-1
TGTGCCGGCAGCCTCTATGTAGGTGAAGCTTTCTTT
CAGSLYVGEAFF
>-|TRBD1|TRBV10-3|16|TRBJ1-5
TGTGCCATCAGTGAACAAGACAGGGTGAGTGGGCAGCCCCAGCATTTT
CAISEQDRVSGQPQHF
>-|-|TRBV7-9|14|TRBJ2-1
TGTGCCAGCAGCCAGGGGGTACGGAGTAGCGGTTGGTTCTTC
CASSQGVRSSGWFF
>-|-|TRBV7-2|14|TRBJ2-3
TGTGCCAGCAGCTTAATGGCGAACACAGATACGCAGTATTTT
CASSLMANTDTQYF
>few|-|TRBV19|12|TRBJ1-1
TGTGCCAGTAGAGCAGGGCTGGCTGAAGCTTTCTTT
CASRAGLAEAFF
>few|-|TRBV30|12|TRBJ2-7
TGTGCCTGGGGGTCGTCCCTTTATGAGCAGTACTTC
CAWGSSLYEQYF
>once|TRBD2|TRBV7-3|15|TRBJ2-3
TGTGCCAGCAGCTTGGGACTAGGAAGTGCAGATACGCAGTATTTT
CASSLGLGSADTQYF
>-|-|TRBV19|13|TRBJ2-2
TGTGCCACCCTGGACACAAACACCGGGGAGCTGTTTTTT
CATLDTNTGELFF
>few|TRBD2|TRBV2|14|TRBJ2-1
TGTGCCAGCCGGGGGACTAGCGGGATAAATGAGCAGTTCTTC
CASRGTSGINEQFF
>-|-|TRBV4-1|13|TRBJ2-1
TGCGCCAGCAGCCAAGGCCCGGGGGATGAGCAGTTCTTC
CASSQGPGDEQFF
>many|TRBD1|TRBV10-2|15|TRBJ1-2
TGCGCCAGCAGTGAGGGACAGGGGTTATCCAGACTCTACACCTTC
CASSEGQGLSRLYTF
>-|-|TRBV21-1|17|TRBJ2-3
TGTGCCAGCAGCAGATGGCCCGACAGGAGAAACACAGATACGCAGTATTTT
CASSRWPDRRNTDTQYF
>-|-|TRBV14|14|TRBJ1-2
TGTGCCAGCAGCCGAACGGGACGGAACTATGGCTACACCTTC
CASSRTGRNYGYTF
>-|TRBD2|TRBV5-4|16|TRBJ2-3
TGTGCCAGCAGCAGCGGACTAGCGACTAGCACAGATACGCAGTATTTT
CASSSGLATSTDTQYF
>-|TRBD2|TRBV4-3|20|TRBJ2-1
TGCGCCAGCAGCCAGATCTACAGCGTTAAAAGCGGGAGTAGCTACAATGAGCAGTTCTTC
CASSQIYSVKSGSSYNEQFF
>few|-|TRBV19|15|TRBJ1-1
TGTGCCAGTAGCCCATTTGGCGGGGTAGGCACTGAAGCTTTCTTT
CASSPFGGVGTEAFF
>-|-|TRBV5-1|14|TRBJ1-1
TGCGCCAGCAGCTTGGGGACGGGGGAGACTGAAGCTTTCTTT
CASSLGTGETEAFF
>once|TRBD2|TRBV5-1|15|TRBJ2-1
TGCGCCAGCAGCGCAACTAGCGGTACTTACAATGAGCAGTTCTTC
CASSATSGTYNEQFF
>-|TRBD2|TRBV6-6|15|TRBJ2-1
TGTGCCAGCAGTTCCCTAGCGGATAGGGGCAATGAGCAGTTCTTC
CASSSLADRGNEQFF
>-|-|TRBV7-2|13|TRBJ2-5
TGTGCCAGCAGCTTCGCAGGAGGCGAGACCCAGTACTTC
CASSFAGGETQYF
>-|TRBD1|TRBV7-9|15|TRBJ2-1
TGTGCCAGCAGCCCCACGGGACAGGGTTGGAATGAGCAGTTCTTC
CASSPTGQGWNEQFF
>-|-|TRBV6-6|14|TRBJ1-1
TGTGCCAGCAGTTCCCAGGGAGTGAACACTGAAGCTTTCTTT
CASSSQGVNTEAFF
>few|-|TRBV19|13|TRBJ2-7
TGTGCCAGTAGTGGGGGCGCCTACTACGAGCAGTACTTC
CASSGGAYYEQYF
>once|-|TRBV9|13|TRBJ2-1
TGTGCCAGCAGCTTCTCGGAGTCAACCCCCACGTTCTTC
CASSFSESTPTFF
>-|-|TRBV19|13|TRBJ1-1
TGTGCCAGTAGTGTGACCATGAACACTGAAGCTTTCTTT
CASSVTMNTEAFF
>few|-|TRBV9|13|TRBJ2-7
TGTGCCAGCAGCGCTAGCTACTCCTACGAGCAGTACTTC
CASSASYSYEQYF
>-|-|TRBV6-6|15|TRBJ1-5
TGTGCCAGCAAAAGGGACCTCAATAGCAATCAGCCCCAGCATTTT
CASKRDLNSNQPQHF
>-|-|TRBV30|14|TRBJ1-3
TGTGCCTGGGACCGAGAGGGGCTGGGAAACACCATATATTTT
CAWDREGLGNTIYF
>-|-|TRBV6-1|15|TRBJ2-7
TGTGCCAGCAGTCCCCAACAGGTCCTCTCCTACGAGCAGTACTTC
CASSPQQVLSYEQYF
>-|-|TRBV28|14|TRBJ1-1
TGTGCCAGCAGTTTTAGAACAGAATACACTGAAGCCTTCTTT
CASSFRTEYTEAFF
>once|-|TRBV4-2|15|TRBJ2-1
TGTGCCAGCAGCCAAGAGGGGGGCCTGTACAATGAGCAGTTCTTC
CASSQEGGLYNEQFF
>-|-|TRBV10-2|13|TRBJ1-1
TGCGCCAGCAGTCCGACAGAGAACACTGAAGCCTTCTTT
CASSPTENTEAFF
>-|-|TRBV29-1|14|TRBJ2-3
TGCAGCGTTGAAGCCGGGATCCGCACAGATACGCAGTATTTT
CSVEAGIRTDTQYF
>once|-|TRBV29-1|13|TRBJ1-2
TGCAGCGTTGGGGCAGTAGGGGGTTATGGCTACACCTTC
CSVGAVGGYGYTF
>many|-|TRBV2|16|TRBJ2-3
TGTGCCAGCAGTGGTCCAGGACTACTTAGCACAGATACGCAGTATTTT
CASSGPGLLSTDTQYF
>many|-|TRBV30|12|TRBJ1-3
TGTGCCTGGAACAGGGCTGGAAACACCATATATTTT
CAWNRAGNTIYF
>-|-|TRBV28|12|TRBJ2-5
TGTGCCAGCAGTTTACGGGTAGAGACCCAGTACTTC
CASSLRVETQYF
>few|TRBD1|TRBV7-2|14|TRBJ2-5
TGTGCCAGCAGTTATAACAGGGGAAGAGAGACCCAGTACTTC
CASSYNRGRETQYF
>-|-|TRBV19|17|TRBJ2-6
TGTGCCAGTAGTCGGACTCGGGATTACTCTGGGGCCAACGTCCTGACTTTC
CASSRTRDYSGANVLTF
>-|-|TRBV7-8|16|TRBJ2-7
TGTGCCAGCAGACCCCTGACAGGACCGAGCTCCTACGAGCAGTACTTC
CASRPLTGPSSYEQYF
>many|TRBD2|TRBV27|19|TRBJ2-1
TGTGCCAGCAGTCCTCCGACTAGCGGGAGGGTACCATCCTACAATGAGCAGTTCTTC
CASSPPTSGRVPSYNEQFF
>-|-|TRBV10-2|15|TRBJ1-5
TGCGCCAGCAGGAAGGGGGGGTCCCTTGATCAGCCCCAGCATTTT
CASRKGGSLDQPQHF
>-|-|TRBV18|15|TRBJ2-7
TGTGCCAGCTCACCATCAGGAAGGGCCTCCTACGAGCAGTACTTC
CASSPSGRASYEQYF
>-|-|TRBV18|16|TRBJ1-1
TGTGCCAGCTCACCTCCGGGAGCCCGCAGGGACACTGAAGCTTTCTTT
CASSPPGARRDTEAFF
>-|-|TRBV10-1|14|TRBJ2-7
TGCGCCAACCTAGTTTTTGGGAGCATCTACGAGCAGTACTTC
CANLVFGSIYEQYF
>once|TRBD1|TRBV19|13|TRBJ1-2
TGTGCCAGTAGTCTACAGGGGGCACAAGGCTACACCTTC
CASSLQGAQGYTF
>-|TRBD1|TRBV5-1|15|TRBJ2-2
TGCGCCAGCAGCTGGACGGGACAGGGGGCCCGGGAGCTGTTTTTT
CASSWTGQGARELFF
>-|TRBD1|TRBV29-1|13|TRBJ1-4
TGCAGCGTTGAGACAGGGGGTGATGAAAAACTGTTTTTT
CSVETGGDEKLFF
>-|TRBD1|TRBV4-3|15|TRBJ2-1
TGCGCCAGCAGCCAGACGGGACAGGGGACGAATGAGCAGTTCTTC
CASSQTGQGTNEQFF
>-|-|TRBV4-3|13|TRBJ2-5
TGCGCCAGCAGCCAAGATTTAAGGGAGACCCAGTACTTC
CASSQDLRETQYF